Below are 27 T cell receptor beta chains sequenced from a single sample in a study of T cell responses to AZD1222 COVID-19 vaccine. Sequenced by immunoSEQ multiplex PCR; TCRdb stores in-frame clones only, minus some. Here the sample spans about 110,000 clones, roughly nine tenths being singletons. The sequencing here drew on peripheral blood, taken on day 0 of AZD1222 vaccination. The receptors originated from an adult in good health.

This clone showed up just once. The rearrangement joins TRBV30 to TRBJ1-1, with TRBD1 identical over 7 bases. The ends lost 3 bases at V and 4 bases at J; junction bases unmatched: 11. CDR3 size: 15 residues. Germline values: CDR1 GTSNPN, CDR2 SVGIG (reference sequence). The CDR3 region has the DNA TGTGCCTGGAGCCAACCGGGACAGAGGGGCACTGAAGCTTTCTTT. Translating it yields CAWSQPGQRGTEAFF.

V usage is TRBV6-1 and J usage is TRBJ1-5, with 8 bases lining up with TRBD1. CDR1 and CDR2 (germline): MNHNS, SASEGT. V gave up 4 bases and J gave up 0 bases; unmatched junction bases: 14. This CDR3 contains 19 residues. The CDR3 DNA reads TGTGCCAGCAGTGCCGAACGACAGGGGACATTGTATAGCAATCAGCCCCAGCATTTT. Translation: CASSAERQGTLYSNQPQHF.

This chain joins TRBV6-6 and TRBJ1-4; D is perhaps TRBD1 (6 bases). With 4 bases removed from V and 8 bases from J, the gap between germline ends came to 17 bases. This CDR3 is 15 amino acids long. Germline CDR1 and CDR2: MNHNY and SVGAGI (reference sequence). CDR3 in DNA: TGTGCCAGCAGTTCCCGCGACGGACAGTTCGAAAAACTGTTTTTT. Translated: CASSSRDGQFEKLFF.

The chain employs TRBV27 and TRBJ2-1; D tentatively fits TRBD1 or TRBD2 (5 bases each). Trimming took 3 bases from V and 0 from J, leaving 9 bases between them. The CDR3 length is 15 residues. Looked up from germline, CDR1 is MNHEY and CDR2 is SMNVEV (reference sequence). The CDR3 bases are TGTGCCAGCAGTTTGTTTGGGGGCTCCTACAATGAGCAGTTCTTC. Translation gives CASSLFGGSYNEQFF.

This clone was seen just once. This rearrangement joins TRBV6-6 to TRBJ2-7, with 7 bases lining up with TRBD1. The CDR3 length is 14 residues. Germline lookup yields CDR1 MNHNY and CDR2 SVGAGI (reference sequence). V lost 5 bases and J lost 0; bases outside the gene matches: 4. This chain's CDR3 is CASSRDSSSYEQYF. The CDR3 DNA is TGTGCCAGCAGTCGGGACAGCAGCTCCTACGAGCAGTACTTC.

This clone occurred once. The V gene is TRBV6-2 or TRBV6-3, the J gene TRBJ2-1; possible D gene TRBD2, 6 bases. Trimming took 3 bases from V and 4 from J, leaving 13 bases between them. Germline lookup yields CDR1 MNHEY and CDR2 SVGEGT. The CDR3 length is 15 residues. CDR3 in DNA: TGTGCCAGCAGTTATGGGGGGAACGGTTACAATGAGCAGTTCTTC. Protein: CASSYGGNGYNEQFF.

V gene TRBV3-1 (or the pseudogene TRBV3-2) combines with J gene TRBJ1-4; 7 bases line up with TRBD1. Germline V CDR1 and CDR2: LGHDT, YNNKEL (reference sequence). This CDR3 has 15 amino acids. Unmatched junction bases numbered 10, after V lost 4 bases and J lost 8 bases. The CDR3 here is CASSPLGQWGEKLFF. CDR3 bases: TGTGCCAGCAGCCCTCTGGGACAGTGGGGGGAAAAACTGTTTTTT.

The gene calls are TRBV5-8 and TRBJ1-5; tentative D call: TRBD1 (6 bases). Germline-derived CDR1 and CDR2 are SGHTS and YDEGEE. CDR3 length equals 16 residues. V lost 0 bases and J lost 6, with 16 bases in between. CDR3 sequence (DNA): TGTGCCAGCAGCTTGGCCGGGGGGCGGCGGGTTCAGCCCCAGCATTTT. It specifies CASSLAGGRRVQPQHF.

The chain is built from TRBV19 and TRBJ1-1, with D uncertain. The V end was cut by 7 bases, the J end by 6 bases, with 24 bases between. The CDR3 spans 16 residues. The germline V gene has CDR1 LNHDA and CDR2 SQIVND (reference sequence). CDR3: CASTHRPGVRWAEAFF. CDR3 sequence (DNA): TGTGCCAGTACTCATCGACCCGGGGTGAGGTGGGCTGAAGCTTTCTTT.

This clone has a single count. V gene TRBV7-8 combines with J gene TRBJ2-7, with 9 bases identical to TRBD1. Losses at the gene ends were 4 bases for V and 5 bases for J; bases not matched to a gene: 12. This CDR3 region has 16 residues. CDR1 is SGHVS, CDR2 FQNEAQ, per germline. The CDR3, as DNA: TGTGCCAGCAGCTACCCCCAGGACAGGGGAGGGGACGAGCAGTACTTC. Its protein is CASSYPQDRGGDEQYF.

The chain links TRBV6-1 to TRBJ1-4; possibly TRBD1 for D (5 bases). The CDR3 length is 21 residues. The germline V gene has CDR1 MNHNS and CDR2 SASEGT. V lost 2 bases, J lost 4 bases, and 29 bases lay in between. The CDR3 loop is CASSESFMGGDEKGFNEKLFF. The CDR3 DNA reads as TGTGCCAGCAGTGAATCATTTATGGGGGGAGATGAGAAAGGCTTTAATGAAAAACTGTTTTTT.

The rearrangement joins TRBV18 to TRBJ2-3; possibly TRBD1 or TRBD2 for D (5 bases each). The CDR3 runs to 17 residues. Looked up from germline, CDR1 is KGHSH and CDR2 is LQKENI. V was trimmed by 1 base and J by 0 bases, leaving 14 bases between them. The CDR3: CASSPLTAWRSTDTQYF. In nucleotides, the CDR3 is TGTGCCAGCTCACCACTGACAGCGTGGAGGAGCACAGATACGCAGTATTTT.

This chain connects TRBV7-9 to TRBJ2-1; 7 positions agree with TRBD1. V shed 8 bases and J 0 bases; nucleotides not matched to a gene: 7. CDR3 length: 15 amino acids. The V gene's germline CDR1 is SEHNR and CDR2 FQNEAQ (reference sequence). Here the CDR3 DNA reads TGTGCCAGCCGGGACAGTCCCGGCTCCTACAATGAGCAGTTCTTC. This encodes CASRDSPGSYNEQFF.

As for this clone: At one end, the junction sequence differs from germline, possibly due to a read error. The CDR3 is CASSFRPTGNAIYF. DNA for the CDR3: TGTGCCAGCAGTTTTCGACCCACTGGAAACGCCATATATTTT. This chain uses TRBV27 with TRBJ1-3; the D is unclear. The CDR3 extends over 14 amino acids. The V gene's germline CDR1 is MNHEY and CDR2 SMNVEV (reference sequence).

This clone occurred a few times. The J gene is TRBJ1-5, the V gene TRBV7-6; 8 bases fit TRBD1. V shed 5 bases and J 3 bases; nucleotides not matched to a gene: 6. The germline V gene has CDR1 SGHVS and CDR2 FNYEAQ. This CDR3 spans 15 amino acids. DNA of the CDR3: TGTGCCAGCAGCCAGATGACAGGGGACAATCAGCCCCAGCATTTT. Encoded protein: CASSQMTGDNQPQHF.

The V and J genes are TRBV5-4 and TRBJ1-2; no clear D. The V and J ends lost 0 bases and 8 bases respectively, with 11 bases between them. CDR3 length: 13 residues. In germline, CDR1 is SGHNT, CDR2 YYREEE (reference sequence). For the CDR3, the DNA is TGTGCCAGCAGCTTGGATTCCGGGTTGGGCTACACCTTC. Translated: CASSLDSGLGYTF.

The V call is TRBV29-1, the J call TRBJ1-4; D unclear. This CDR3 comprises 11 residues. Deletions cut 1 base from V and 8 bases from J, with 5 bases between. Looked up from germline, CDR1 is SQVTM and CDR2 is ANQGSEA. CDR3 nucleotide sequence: TGCAGCGTTGAAGCCTTCGAAAAACTGTTTTTT. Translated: CSVEAFEKLFF.

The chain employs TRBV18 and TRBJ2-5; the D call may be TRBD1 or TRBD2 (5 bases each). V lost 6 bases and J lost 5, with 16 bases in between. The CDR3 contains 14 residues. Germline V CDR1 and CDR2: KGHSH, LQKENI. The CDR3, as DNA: TGTGCCAGCTCCCCCCCCGGGGCCGGGGAGACCCAGTACTTC. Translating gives CASSPPGAGETQYF. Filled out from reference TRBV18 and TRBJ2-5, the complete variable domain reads NAGVMQNPRHLVRRRGQEARLRCSPMKGHSHVYWYRQLPEEGLKFMVYLQKENIIDESGMPKERFSAEFPKEGPSILRIQQVVRGDSAAYFCASSPPGAGETQYFGPGTRLLVL.

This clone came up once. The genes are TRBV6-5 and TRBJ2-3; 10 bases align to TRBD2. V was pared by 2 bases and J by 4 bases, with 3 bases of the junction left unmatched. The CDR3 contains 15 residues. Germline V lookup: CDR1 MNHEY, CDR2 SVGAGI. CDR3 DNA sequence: TGTGCCAGCAGTTACAGCGGGAGGGCCTCAGATACGCAGTATTTT. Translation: CASSYSGRASDTQYF.

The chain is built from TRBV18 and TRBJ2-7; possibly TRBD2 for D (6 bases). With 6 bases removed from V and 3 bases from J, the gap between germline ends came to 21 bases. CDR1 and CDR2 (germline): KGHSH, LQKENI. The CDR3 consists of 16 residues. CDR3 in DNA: TGTGCCAGCTCGGACACGGGACTGTCCCTCCTCTACGAGCAGTACTTC. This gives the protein CASSDTGLSLLYEQYF.

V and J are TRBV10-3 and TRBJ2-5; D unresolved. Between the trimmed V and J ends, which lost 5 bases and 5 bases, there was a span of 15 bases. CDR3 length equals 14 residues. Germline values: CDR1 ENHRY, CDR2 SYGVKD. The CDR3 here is CAISPGPLGETQYF. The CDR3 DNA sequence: TGTGCCATCAGTCCCGGGCCTCTCGGGGAGACCCAGTACTTC.

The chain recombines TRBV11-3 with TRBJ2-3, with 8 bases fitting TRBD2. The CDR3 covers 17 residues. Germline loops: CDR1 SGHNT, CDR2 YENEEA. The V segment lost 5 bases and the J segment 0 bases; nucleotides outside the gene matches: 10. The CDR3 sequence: CASSETVAGPSTDTQYF. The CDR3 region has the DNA TGTGCCAGCAGCGAGACCGTAGCGGGACCTAGCACAGATACGCAGTATTTT.

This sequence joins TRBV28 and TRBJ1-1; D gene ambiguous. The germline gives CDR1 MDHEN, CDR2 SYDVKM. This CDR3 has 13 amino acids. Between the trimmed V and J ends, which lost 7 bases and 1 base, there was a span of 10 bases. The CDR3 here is CASIGVGNTEAFF. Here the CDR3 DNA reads TGTGCCAGCATTGGGGTCGGGAACACTGAAGCTTTCTTT.

CDR3 loop: CASSQDRSSGEAFF. The CDR3 nucleotides are TGCGCCAGCAGCCAAGATCGGTCCTCTGGGGAAGCTTTCTTT. This sequence joins TRBV4-3 and TRBJ1-1; D gene unclear. This CDR3 region has 14 residues. V lost 0 bases to trimming and J lost 8 bases, with 13 bases between them. Germline CDR1 LGHNA, CDR2 YSLEER.

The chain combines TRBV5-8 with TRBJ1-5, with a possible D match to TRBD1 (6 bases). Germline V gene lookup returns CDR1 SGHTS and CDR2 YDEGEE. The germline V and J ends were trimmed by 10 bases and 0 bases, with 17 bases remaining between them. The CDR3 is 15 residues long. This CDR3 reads CASRDNIYSNQPQHF. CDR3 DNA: TGTGCCTCCCGGGACAACATCTATAGCAATCAGCCCCAGCATTTT.

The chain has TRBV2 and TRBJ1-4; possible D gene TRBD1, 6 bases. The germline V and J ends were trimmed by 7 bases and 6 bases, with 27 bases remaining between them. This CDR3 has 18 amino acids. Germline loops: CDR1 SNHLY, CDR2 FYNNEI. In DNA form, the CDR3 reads TGTGCCAGCAACGGTCAGGGGATTGGGAATGGGATTTATGAAAAACTGTTTTTT. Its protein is CASNGQGIGNGIYEKLFF.

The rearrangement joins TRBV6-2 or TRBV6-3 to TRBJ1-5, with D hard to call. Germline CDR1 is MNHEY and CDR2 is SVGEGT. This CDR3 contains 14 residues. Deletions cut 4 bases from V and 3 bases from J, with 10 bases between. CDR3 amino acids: CASSWSVFNQPQHF. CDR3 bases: TGTGCCAGCAGTTGGTCCGTTTTCAATCAGCCCCAGCATTTT.